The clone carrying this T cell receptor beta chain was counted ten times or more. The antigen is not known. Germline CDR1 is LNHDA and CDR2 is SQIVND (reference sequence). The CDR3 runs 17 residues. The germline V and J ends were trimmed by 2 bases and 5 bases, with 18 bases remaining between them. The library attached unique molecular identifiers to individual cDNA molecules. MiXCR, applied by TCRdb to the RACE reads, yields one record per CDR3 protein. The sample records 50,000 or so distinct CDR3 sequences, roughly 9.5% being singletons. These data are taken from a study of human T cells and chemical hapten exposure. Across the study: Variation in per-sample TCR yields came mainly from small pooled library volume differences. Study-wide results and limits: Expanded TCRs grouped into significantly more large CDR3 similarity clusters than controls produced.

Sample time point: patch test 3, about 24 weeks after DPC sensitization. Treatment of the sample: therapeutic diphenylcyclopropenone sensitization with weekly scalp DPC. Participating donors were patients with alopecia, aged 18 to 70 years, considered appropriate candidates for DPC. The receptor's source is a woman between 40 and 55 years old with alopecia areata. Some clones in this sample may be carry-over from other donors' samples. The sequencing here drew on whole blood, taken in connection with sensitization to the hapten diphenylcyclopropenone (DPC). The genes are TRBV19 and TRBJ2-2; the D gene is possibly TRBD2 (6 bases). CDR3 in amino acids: CASSISLDGGETGELFF. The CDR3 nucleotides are TGTGCCAGTAGTATATCCCTGGACGGGGGAGAGACCGGGGAGCTGTTTTTT.